The 10 T cell receptor beta chains in this list originate from one sample, sequenced in a study of blood T cell repertoires in COVID-19. Repertoires were generated with immunoSEQ multiplex PCR, while TCRdb's copy carries only in-frame clones and drops some. The sample yields 150,000 to 200,000 clones, 75% to 90% seen once. Specimen: peripheral blood. The receptors derive from a woman older than 75 with active or convalescent COVID-19.

The J gene is TRBJ2-2, the V gene TRBV7-2, with a weak D call TRBD2 (6 bases). V lost 3 bases and J 4 bases, leaving 12 bases between the germline ends. Germline CDR1 and CDR2: SGHTA and FQGNSA. This CDR3 has 15 amino acids. The CDR3 sequence: CASSLGLGFTGELFF. CDR3 coding DNA: TGTGCCAGCAGCTTGGGACTGGGATTCACCGGGGAGCTGTTTTTT.

The chain couples TRBV4-1 to TRBJ1-5; possibly TRBD1 for D (5 bases). Germline CDR1 MGHRA, CDR2 YSYEKL. The CDR3 has 16 amino acids. The V end was cut by 3 bases, the J end by 2 bases, with 14 bases between. The CDR3 loop reads CASSHPTAQGNQPQHF. In DNA, the CDR3 is TGCGCCAGCAGCCACCCCACGGCACAGGGCAATCAGCCCCAGCATTTT.

The chain combines TRBV6-2 or TRBV6-3 with TRBJ1-5, with no clear D. V was pared by 2 bases and J by 2 bases, with 7 bases between. The germline CDR1 and CDR2 sequences are MNHEY and SVGEGT. The CDR3 runs to 14 residues. The CDR3 sequence: CASSYERGNQPQHF. In DNA form, the CDR3 reads TGTGCCAGCAGTTACGAGAGGGGCAATCAGCCCCAGCATTTT.

The chain has TRBV6-1 and TRBJ2-2; 7 bases are a match to TRBD1. The ends lost 2 bases at V and 9 bases at J; junction bases unmatched: 3. Germline assignment: CDR1 MNHNS and CDR2 SASEGT. The CDR3 is 13 amino acids. CDR3 in DNA: TGTGCCAGCAGTGAAAGGGGGCTTTGGGAGCTGTTTTTT. Encoded protein: CASSERGLWELFF.

The chain is built from TRBV9 and TRBJ2-2; D ambiguous. The CDR3 spans 14 residues. The germline CDR1 and CDR2 sequences are SGDLS and YYNGEE. The V end was cut by 6 bases, the J end by 4 bases, with 13 bases between. In DNA, the CDR3 is TGTGCCAGCACGGTCTCCCCGGGCACCGGGGAGCTGTTTTTT. This sequence encodes CASTVSPGTGELFF.

This clone was detected ten times or more. The CDR3 protein is CASSSPRTLYNEQFF. For the CDR3, the DNA is TGTGCCAGCAGTTCTCCCCGGACTCTCTACAATGAGCAGTTCTTC. V and J are TRBV27 and TRBJ2-1; a weak D match, TRBD2 (5 bases). In germline, CDR1 is MNHEY, CDR2 SMNVEV (reference sequence). Trimming removed 4 bases from V and 3 bases from J, with 13 bases in between. CDR3 length: 15 amino acids.

This clone was found many times. The rearrangement joins TRBV18 to TRBJ1-1, with D unresolved. Germline V gene lookup returns CDR1 KGHSH and CDR2 LQKENI. The CDR3 is 14 residues long. V was cut by 0 bases and J by 5 bases, with 10 bases left in between. Here the CDR3 reads CASSPPIGETEAFF. As DNA, the CDR3 is TGTGCCAGCTCACCACCGATCGGGGAAACTGAAGCTTTCTTT.

Only a few counts were recorded for this clone. The V call is TRBV5-6, the J call TRBJ1-3; TRBD1 might be the D (5 bases). CDR3 size: 14 residues. With 1 base removed from V and 2 bases from J, the gap between germline ends came to 7 bases. Germline V gene lookup returns CDR1 SGHDT and CDR2 YYEEEE. CDR3 DNA: TGTGCCAGCAGCTTGTTGACAGCTGGAAACACCATATATTTT. The encoded protein is CASSLLTAGNTIYF.

This clone was recorded a few times. The chain recombines TRBV4-3 with TRBJ2-1, with a tentative D call TRBD1 (5 bases). V dropped 1 base and J dropped 3 bases, with 7 bases sitting between them. Germline CDR1 and CDR2: LGHNA and YSLEER. This CDR3 spans 14 amino acids. The CDR3 region is CASSQGQYYNEQFF. For the CDR3, the DNA is TGCGCCAGCAGCCAAGGACAGTACTACAATGAGCAGTTCTTC.

This sequence joins TRBV18 and TRBJ1-1; tentatively, D is TRBD1 (6 bases). V gave up 6 bases and J gave up 4 bases, with 15 bases separating them. The CDR3 runs 14 residues. CDR1 is KGHSH and CDR2 is LQKENI in the germline V gene. In DNA, the CDR3 is TGTGCCAGCTCTTCCTTCGAACAGGGCACTGAAGCTTTCTTT. Residues: CASSSFEQGTEAFF. Variable domain in full (rest from reference TRBV18 and TRBJ1-1): NAGVMQNPRHLVRRRGQEARLRCSPMKGHSHVYWYRQLPEEGLKFMVYLQKENIIDESGMPKERFSAEFPKEGPSILRIQQVVRGDSAAYFCASSSFEQGTEAFFGQGTRLTVV.